This T cell receptor beta chain was recorded in a study of T cell responses to AZD1222 COVID-19 vaccine. Study details: Doses given second, at about 4 or about 12 weeks, were pooled. The study's findings and limits: Vaccination with two AZD1222 doses was followed by a rise in Spike-specific TCR breadth and depth.

The CDR3 runs to 13 residues. V lost 6 bases to trimming and J lost 8 bases, with 16 bases between them. About this clone itself: The target antigen is unknown.

Profiled with immunoSEQ multiplex PCR; TCRdb holds only in-frame clones, not every one. This table has approximately 130,000 clones, approximately 90% appearing once. The chain has TRBV12-3 or TRBV12-4 and TRBJ1-2; no clear D gene. Sample: peripheral blood, taken on day 0 of AZD1222 vaccination. The source is an adult in good health. CDR3 bases: TGTGCCAGCAGATTCCTAGGACGGCGGGGCTACACCTTC. This codes for CASRFLGRRGYTF.